The 13 T cell receptor beta chains below all came from one sample that was sequenced in a study of blood T cell repertoires in COVID-19 (dated by TCRdb to 2018 to 2021). The library relied on the immunoSEQ multiplex PCR assay. The immuneACCESS repertoire file appears here via TCRdb, limited to in-frame rearrangements. These files lack a portion of the clones; in checked studies, under half of the deficit traces to unresolved V genes, and the cause of the others is not known. Within this sample are 170,000 or so clones, with 85% to 90% of them counted one time only. The ten largest clones take up 0.88% of the sample. The sample consisted of peripheral blood. These TCRs come from a woman under 30 who had recovered from COVID-19.

The genes are TRBV2 and TRBJ2-2, with 11 nucleotides matching TRBD2. V lost 7 bases to trimming and J lost 0 bases; unmatched junction nucleotides: 1. There are 15 residues in the CDR3. Germline CDR1 reads SNHLY; CDR2 reads FYNNEI. CDR3 amino acids: CASKTSGANTGELFF. The CDR3 DNA reads TGTGCCAGCAAGACTAGCGGGGCGAACACCGGGGAGCTGTTTTTT.

The CDR3 spells CASSEAGTSGGLTDTQYF. The DNA for the CDR3 is TGTGCCAGCAGTGAAGCGGGGACTAGCGGGGGACTCACAGATACGCAGTATTTT. This chain links TRBV2 with TRBJ2-3; the match to TRBD2 covers 14 bases. Germline V gene sequence: CDR1 SNHLY, CDR2 FYNNEI. After removal of 0 bases from V and 2 bases from J, the junction contained 4 bases not matched to a gene. The CDR3 is 18 residues long.

This chain joins TRBV7-2 and TRBJ2-5, with 10 nucleotides matching TRBD2. The CDR3 extends over 15 amino acids. CDR1 is SGHTA and CDR2 is FQGNSA in the germline V gene. V lost 1 base, J lost 4 bases, and 3 bases stayed unmatched. CDR3 DNA sequence: TGTGCCAGCAGCTTAGGGGTAGCGGGGGGAGAGACCCAGTACTTC. This codes for CASSLGVAGGETQYF. Based on the CDR3 plus reference TRBV7-2 and TRBJ2-5, the full variable domain is GAGVSQSPSNKVTEKGKDVELRCDPISGHTALYWYRQSLGQGLEFLIYFQGNSAPDKSGLPSDRFSAERTGGSVSTLTIQRTQQEDSAVYLCASSLGVAGGETQYFGPGTRLLVL.

The genes are TRBV7-9 and TRBJ2-5; no firm D call. Germline V gives CDR1 SEHNR, CDR2 FQNEAQ (reference sequence). This CDR3 comprises 10 residues. Trimming removed 8 bases from V and 4 bases from J, with 5 bases in between. CDR3 loop: CASSRETQYF. The DNA for the CDR3 is TGTGCCAGCTCCCGAGAGACCCAGTACTTC.

The chain has TRBV9 and TRBJ2-3; 14 nucleotides align to TRBD2. This CDR3 has 16 amino acids. J was trimmed by 6 bases and V by 2 bases; bases with no gene match: 5. Germline CDR1 SGDLS, CDR2 YYNGEE. The CDR3 reads CASSVGTSGSLDTQYF. In DNA form, the CDR3 reads TGTGCCAGCAGCGTTGGGACTAGCGGGAGTCTGGATACGCAGTATTTT. Looking up the rest from reference TRBV9 and TRBJ2-3 gives the full variable domain: DSGVTQTPKHLITATGQRVTLRCSPRSGDLSVYWYQQSLDQGLQFLIQYYNGEERAKGNILERFSAQQFPDLHSELNLSSLELGDSALYFCASSVGTSGSLDTQYFGPGTRLTVL.

The chain employs TRBV19 and TRBJ1-2, with a tentative D call TRBD1 (6 bases). CDR1 is LNHDA and CDR2 is SQIVND in the germline V gene (reference sequence). V lost 6 bases and J lost 1, with 12 bases in between. This CDR3 region has 14 residues. CDR3 in DNA: TGTGCCAGTAGACCAAACAGGGATAACTATGGCTACACCTTC. Translation gives CASRPNRDNYGYTF.

V usage is TRBV7-6 and J usage is TRBJ2-2; TRBD1 might be the D (5 bases). This CDR3 is built from 16 residues. Trimming left V 0 bases short and J 2 bases short, with 10 bases between. In germline, CDR1 is SGHVS, CDR2 FNYEAQ. Here the CDR3 reads CASSLAPDSNTGELFF. In DNA, the CDR3 is TGTGCCAGCAGCTTAGCACCCGACAGTAACACCGGGGAGCTGTTTTTT.

This chain links TRBV27 with TRBJ1-1; D is uncertain. CDR1 is MNHEY and CDR2 is SMNVEV in the germline V gene (reference sequence). Trimming stripped 4 bases from V and 1 base from J, with 7 bases between. CDR3 length: 13 residues. The CDR3 sequence is CASSYRANTEAFF. CDR3 sequence (DNA): TGTGCCAGCAGTTACAGAGCGAACACTGAAGCTTTCTTT.

This clone was observed once. This sequence joins TRBV4-3 and TRBJ2-5, with 10 bases fitting TRBD2. This CDR3 is built from 15 residues. CDR1 is LGHNA, CDR2 YSLEER, per germline. V shed 3 bases and J 4 bases; nucleotides not matched to a gene: 5. DNA of the CDR3: TGCGCCAGCAGCCACGGACTAGCGGAGGGAGAGACCCAGTACTTC. Protein product: CASSHGLAEGETQYF.

This chain uses TRBV2 with TRBJ2-3; the D gene is possibly TRBD2 (6 bases). Germline V lookup: CDR1 SNHLY, CDR2 FYNNEI. The CDR3 runs to 18 residues. Trimming took 0 bases from V and 0 from J, leaving 16 bases between them. CDR3 region: CASSEAGGRISSTDTQYF. The CDR3 DNA reads as TGTGCCAGCAGTGAAGCGGGGGGACGGATCTCTAGCACAGATACGCAGTATTTT.

J is TRBJ2-1 and V is TRBV11-2, with D perhaps TRBD1 (5 bases). Deletions cut 1 base from V and 4 bases from J, with 14 bases between. This CDR3 comprises 16 residues. Germline CDR1 SGHAT, CDR2 FQNNGV. CDR3 sequence (DNA): TGTGCCAGCAGCTTAGTCAGGGCAGCGCGATACAATGAGCAGTTCTTC. Encoded protein: CASSLVRAARYNEQFF.

Details on this clone: At one of its ends the junction is not consistent with the germline gene, which may arise from a read error. The chain links TRBV7-2 to TRBJ2-1; the match to TRBD2 covers 8 bases. Germline lookup yields CDR1 SGHTA and CDR2 FQGNSA. The CDR3 is made up of 14 amino acids. CDR3 DNA: TGTGTCAGCACCCCGGGACTAGTCTACAATGAGCAGTTCTTC. Translating gives CVSTPGLVYNEQFF.

This chain joins TRBV9 and TRBJ2-1; TRBD2 matches at 9 bases. Per germline, CDR1 SGDLS and CDR2 YYNGEE. This CDR3 comprises 15 residues. J was trimmed by 8 bases and V by 0 bases; bases with no gene match: 6. The CDR3 coding sequence is TGTGCCAGCAGCGTAGGATTAGCGGGAGCACATGAGCAGTTCTTC. Its translation is CASSVGLAGAHEQFF.